This T cell receptor beta chain derives from a study of blood T cell repertoires in COVID-19. The germline CDR1 and CDR2 sequences are SGHRS and YFSETQ. The V gene end was trimmed by 3 bases and the J gene end by 1 base; junction bases not matched to a gene: 10. The length of the CDR3 is 16 residues. Generated by immunoSEQ multiplex PCR, the TCRdb table keeps only in-frame clones and is missing some. The sample holds a few hundred thousand clones; around 90% are singletons and the top ten take about 2.1%. The sample comprised peripheral blood. The V call is TRBV5-1, the J call TRBJ2-7; 7 positions agree with TRBD1. The origin of this receptor is a woman aged 60-70 years with COVID-19, enrolled during active disease. The chain's CDR3 is CASSWTGPKGSYEQYF. DNA of the CDR3: TGCGCCAGCAGCTGGACAGGCCCCAAGGGTTCCTACGAGCAGTACTTC.